This T cell receptor (beta chain) was recovered during a study of blood T cell repertoires in COVID-19. Some clones are missing from TCRdb's copy, which holds only in-frame ones; the method was immunoSEQ multiplex PCR. The table records 150,000 or so clones, around 79% of them present only once. V lost 8 bases to trimming and J lost 0 bases, with 7 bases between them. Germline V lookup: CDR1 MNHEY, CDR2 SVGAGI. The CDR3 has 13 residues. Recruitment covered about two dozen US areas and drew participants whose ages spanned roughly 18 to 95 years. Donors in Cohort 3 who had recovered were those with two negative PCRs, healthcare professional clearance, or resolution of their symptoms.

This receptor was taken from a woman between 45 and 60 years old who had recovered from COVID-19. This chain uses TRBV6-5 with TRBJ2-2; a possible D gene is TRBD2 (5 bases). Sequencing used PBMCs or T cells enriched from blood (not recorded which). CDR3 DNA: TGTGCCAGCTCTAGCCCGAACACCGGGGAGCTGTTTTTT. Protein product: CASSSPNTGELFF.